These T cell receptor beta chains were read from a single sample in a study of blood T cells in healthy people across ages. MiXCR, applied by TCRdb to the 5' RACE reads, yields one record per CDR3 protein. The data contain about 730,000 distinct CDR3 sequences, around 46% of them singletons. The sample comprised blood. These receptors came from a woman aged 60-70 years in good health. CDR3s include the opening cysteine and the closing phenylalanine or tryptophan. The D gene is left open where the match is weak. The size of a clone is reported for some rows only, either as once, few or many, or as a class for expanded clones.

TRBJ1-2 once TRBV7-9 NA CASSLSDWTASYGYTF TGTGCCAGCAGCTTAAGCGACTGGACAGCCTCTTATGGCTACACCTTC
TRBJ2-3 NA TRBV29-1 TRBD2 CSVGLAGRLDTQYF TGCAGCGTTGGCCTAGCGGGGCGGCTCGATACGCAGTATTTT
TRBJ2-5 few TRBV2 TRBD2 CASSEPRESVEQYF TGTGCCAGCAGTGAACCGCGGGAGAGTGTTGAGCAGTACTTC
TRBJ2-3 few TRBV7-9 NA CASSFRFLSTDTQYF TGTGCCAGCAGCTTTCGGTTTCTGAGCACAGATACGCAGTATTTT
TRBJ2-1 NA TRBV29-1 NA CSVEGGVTYNEQFF TGCAGCGTTGAAGGAGGAGTTACGTACAATGAGCAGTTCTTC
TRBJ2-5 NA TRBV6-2/TRBV6-3 TRBD1 CASSPTPGQGDDEQYF TGTGCCAGCAGCCCTACTCCGGGACAGGGGGACGATGAGCAGTACTTC
TRBJ2-7 many TRBV28 NA CASTANYEQYF TGTGCCAGCACAGCTAACTACGAGCAGTACTTC
TRBJ2-1 NA TRBV5-1 NA CASSFEGNEQFF TGCGCCAGCAGCTTTGAGGGCAATGAGCAGTTCTTC
TRBJ2-7 NA TRBV12-3/TRBV12-4 TRBD1 CASSSPGQHYEQYF TGTGCCAGCAGTTCCCCGGGACAGCACTACGAGCAGTACTTC
TRBJ2-5 many TRBV5-1 TRBD1 CASSSGQGTETQYF TGCGCCAGCAGCTCGGGACAGGGGACCGAGACCCAGTACTTC
TRBJ2-7 many TRBV4-2 NA CASSQGGLSYEQYF TGTGCCAGCAGCCAAGGAGGGTTATCCTACGAGCAGTACTTC
TRBJ2-5 NA TRBV12-3/TRBV12-4 NA CASSRKPSKQTQYF TGTGCCAGCAGTCGGAAGCCTAGTAAACAGACCCAGTACTTC
TRBJ1-5 NA TRBV5-5 NA CASSLGPGANQPQHF TGTGCCAGCAGCTTGGGGCCAGGGGCCAATCAGCCCCAGCATTTT
TRBJ2-7 NA TRBV20-1 TRBD2 CSARDSGSLSYEQYF TGCAGTGCTAGGGATAGCGGGAGTCTTTCCTACGAGCAGTACTTC
TRBJ2-1 few TRBV12-5 TRBD2 CASGLVGGRGNEQFF TGTGCTAGTGGTTTGGTAGGCGGGAGGGGCAATGAGCAGTTCTTC
TRBJ2-1 many TRBV7-2 TRBD1 CASSLGTANNEQFF TGTGCCAGCAGCCTGGGGACAGCCAACAATGAGCAGTTCTTC
TRBJ1-1 NA TRBV15 TRBD1 CATSKGGFANTEAFF TGTGCCACCAGCAAAGGGGGCTTCGCGAACACTGAAGCTTTCTTT
TRBJ1-1 NA TRBV25-1 NA CASSEWRAGRNTEAFF TGTGCCAGCAGTGAATGGAGGGCAGGGCGGAACACTGAAGCTTTCTTT
TRBJ1-2 NA TRBV5-6 NA CASSLGRQLYGYTF TGTGCCAGCAGCTTAGGGAGACAGCTTTATGGCTACACCTTC
TRBJ2-3 NA TRBV11-2 TRBD2 CASSLTTSVITDTQYF TGTGCCAGCAGCCTAACGACTAGCGTAATCACAGATACGCAGTATTTT
TRBJ2-1 NA TRBV9 NA CASSPRGDFYNEQFF TGTGCCAGCAGCCCGCGTGGGGATTTCTACAATGAGCAGTTCTTC
TRBJ2-7 NA TRBV18 NA CASSPQTGTGQYEQYF TGTGCCAGCTCACCCCAGACAGGAACCGGTCAGTACGAGCAGTACTTC
TRBJ1-1 NA TRBV11-2 NA CASSFASQNTEAFF TGTGCCAGCAGCTTTGCTAGTCAGAACACTGAAGCTTTCTTT
TRBJ2-5 many TRBV4-1 NA CASSQGGPVLETQYF TGCGCCAGCAGCCAGGGGGGACCGGTTCTAGAGACCCAGTACTTC
TRBJ2-1 few TRBV3-1 TRBD2 CASSQDASGGHNEQFF TGTGCCAGCAGCCAAGATGCTAGCGGGGGGCATAATGAGCAGTTCTTC
TRBJ2-3 many TRBV6-5 TRBD2 CASSPQTSGSTDTQYF TGTGCCAGCAGTCCGCAGACTAGCGGTAGCACAGATACGCAGTATTTT
TRBJ2-2 NA TRBV20-1 NA CSAHHLRGTGELFF TGCAGTGCCCACCATTTACGGGGCACCGGGGAGCTGTTTTTT
TRBJ1-2 NA TRBV21-1 NA CASSSARSDYGYTF TGTGCCAGCAGCAGCGCCAGGTCGGACTATGGCTACACCTTC
TRBJ1-4 NA TRBV24-1 NA CATSDSTNEKLFF TGTGCCACCAGTGACAGTACTAATGAAAAACTGTTTTTT
TRBJ2-3 NA TRBV6-2/TRBV6-3 NA CASGLLTDTQYF TGTGCCAGCGGACTACTCACAGATACGCAGTATTTT
TRBJ1-5 NA TRBV12-3/TRBV12-4 TRBD1 CASSSRQGPYSNQPQHF TGTGCCAGCAGCTCTAGACAGGGGCCTTATAGCAATCAGCCCCAGCATTTT
TRBJ2-6 NA TRBV6-5 TRBD1 CASSYAPQGVSGANVLTF TGTGCCAGCAGTTACGCCCCCCAGGGGGTTTCTGGGGCCAACGTCCTGACTTTC
TRBJ1-5 once TRBV20-1 TRBD1 CSASLEDRAYGNQPQHF TGCAGTGCGAGCCTAGAAGACAGGGCTTATGGCAATCAGCCCCAGCATTTT
TRBJ2-7 NA TRBV10-3 NA CAISSNPAQDEQYF TGTGCCATCAGTTCCAACCCAGCCCAAGACGAGCAGTACTTC
TRBJ2-3 few TRBV12-3/TRBV12-4 NA CASSAQAIGDTQYF TGTGCCAGCAGTGCCCAAGCGATCGGAGATACGCAGTATTTT
TRBJ2-3 NA TRBV18 NA CASSPPGRGALSSTDTQYF TGTGCCAGCTCACCACCGGGCCGGGGTGCCCTATCGAGCACAGATACGCAGTATTTT
TRBJ2-5 NA TRBV11-2 TRBD1 CASSPGQAGWETQYF TGTGCCAGCAGCCCCGGACAGGCAGGATGGGAGACCCAGTACTTC
TRBJ2-7 few TRBV7-9 NA CASSEGQRPLRRYF TGTGCCAGCAGCGAAGGACAGCGTCCTCTACGTCGGTACTTC
TRBJ1-2 NA TRBV12-3/TRBV12-4 NA CASSLIRGSGALKGDGYTF TGTGCCAGCAGTTTGATCAGGGGCAGCGGGGCCCTGAAAGGGGATGGCTACACCTTC
TRBJ1-3 NA TRBV6-6 NA CASLGHPEKEHTIYF TGTGCCAGCCTCGGACACCCTGAAAAGGAACACACCATATATTTT
TRBJ2-5 NA TRBV18 TRBD2 CASSPPLAGGETQYF TGTGCCAGCTCACCACCCCTAGCGGGAGGAGAGACCCAGTACTTC
TRBJ2-4 NA TRBV18 NA CASSGQHIQYF TGTGCCAGCTCAGGGCAACACATTCAGTACTTC
TRBJ1-2 NA TRBV20-1 NA CSARGLIPLRYGYTF TGCAGTGCTAGGGGGTTGATCCCACTACGCTATGGCTACACCTTC